Shown below are 18 T cell receptor beta chains from a single sample sequenced in a study of read filtering for tumor transcriptome and immune sequencing. Molecular barcoded adaptors covering alpha/delta and beta/gamma chains were used on around 400 ng RNA. MiXCR was run by TCRdb on the reads, yielding one entry per CDR3 protein. The repertoire includes roughly 59,000 distinct CDR3 sequences, around a fifth of them detected once, and approximately 11% sits in the top ten. What was sequenced was a population of CD138-negative cells sorted from bone marrow. These receptors were obtained from a donor aged 40 or over with multiple myeloma.

At least ten counts were recorded for this clonotype. This chain links TRBV6-6 with TRBJ1-1; D is perhaps TRBD1 (5 bases). The germline V and J ends were trimmed by 2 bases and 10 bases, with 14 bases remaining between them. The length of the CDR3 is 13 residues. Germline CDR1 reads MNHNY; CDR2 reads SVGAGI (reference sequence). The CDR3 sequence is CASSYAGQGLAFF. DNA of the CDR3: TGTGCCAGCAGTTACGCGGGGCAGGGTTTAGCTTTCTTT.

This clonotype was observed a handful of times. J is TRBJ2-3 and V is TRBV29-1; 16 nucleotides line up with TRBD2. V was pared by 1 base and J by 2 bases, with 9 bases of the junction left unmatched. Germline V gene lookup returns CDR1 SQVTM and CDR2 ANQGSEA. The CDR3 totals 19 residues. The CDR3 sequence: CSVEASGTSGGDYTDTQYF. The CDR3 DNA is TGCAGCGTTGAAGCATCCGGGACTAGCGGGGGGGATTACACAGATACGCAGTATTTT.

In this sample, this clonotype turned up many times. The chain links TRBV5-1 to TRBJ2-7, with 8 bases aligning to TRBD2. The J segment lost 2 bases and the V segment lost 0 bases, leaving 1 base of the junction unmatched. Germline values: CDR1 SGHRS, CDR2 YFSETQ. This CDR3 region has 14 residues. The CDR3 nucleotides are TGCGCCAGCAGCTTGGGCGGGGGGACCTACGAGCAGTACTTC. This codes for CASSLGGGTYEQYF.

The table lists this clonotype with many counts. The chain recombines TRBV5-1 with TRBJ2-3, with a weak D call TRBD2 (5 bases). The germline V gene encodes CDR1 SGHRS and CDR2 YFSETQ. Deletions cut 4 bases from V and 1 base from J, with 16 bases between. CDR3 length: 16 residues. The CDR3: CASSPSAGGRTDTQYF. In DNA form, the CDR3 reads TGCGCCAGCAGCCCCTCCGCGGGTGGACGCACAGATACGCAGTATTTT. Together with reference TRBV5-1 and TRBJ2-3, the CDR3 gives the full variable domain: KAGVTQTPRYLIKTRGQQVTLSCSPISGHRSVSWYQQTPGQGLQFLFEYFSETQRNKGNFPGRFSGRQFSNSRSEMNVSTLELGDSALYLCASSPSAGGRTDTQYFGPGTRLTVL.

Only a few counts were recorded for this clonotype. With a much larger clone just one base away, this may be a read error. The V and J genes are TRBV12-3 or TRBV12-4 and TRBJ1-2; maybe TRBD1 (6 bases). The CDR3 extends over 14 amino acids. Trimming removed 6 bases from V and 4 bases from J, with 15 bases in between. The CDR3 coding sequence is TGTGCCAGCAGGGGGGGCAGTTACAGCTATGGCTACACCTTC. Translated, it gives CASRGGSYSYGYTF.

Turning to this clonotype: A much larger clone lies one base from this, so it may be a read error. The gene calls are TRBV7-9 and TRBJ2-5; the D call may be TRBD1 or TRBD2 (6 bases each). The CDR3 extends over 15 amino acids. The germline V gene encodes CDR1 SEHNR and CDR2 FQNEAQ (reference sequence). The V gene lost 5 bases and the J gene lost 4 bases, with 17 bases spanning the gap. CDR3 in DNA: TGTGCCAGCAGCCCCCTTGGGGGGCGAGCAGAGACCCAGTACTTC. The encoded protein is CASSPLGGRAETQYF.

This clonotype was picked up many times. V and J are TRBV2 and TRBJ1-2; D possibly corresponds to TRBD1 (5 bases). CDR1 SNHLY and CDR2 FYNNEI come from the germline V gene. There are 16 residues in the CDR3. V gave up 6 bases and J gave up 0 bases, with 17 bases separating them. CDR3 DNA: TGTGCCAGCAGGGGACGGTGGATTATTTCTAACTATGGCTACACCTTC. It yields the protein CASRGRWIISNYGYTF.

This clonotype appeared many times. The CDR3 DNA reads as TGCAGTGCTAGAGTGGCAGGGGCAGAGACCCAGTACTTC. It translates to CSARVAGAETQYF. The chain recombines TRBV20-1 with TRBJ2-5, with a possible D match to TRBD1 (6 bases). V was shortened by 1 base and J by 4 bases, with 10 bases between the two germline ends. This CDR3 has 13 residues. Per germline, CDR1 DFQATT and CDR2 SNEGSKA (reference sequence).

The chain is built from TRBV6-2 or TRBV6-3 and TRBJ2-1, with a possible D match to TRBD1 (5 bases). V was shortened by 6 bases and J by 11 bases, with 17 bases between the two germline ends. The germline V gene has CDR1 MNHEY and CDR2 SVGEGT. This CDR3 has 13 amino acids. The CDR3 DNA is TGTGCCAGCAGCTCCCAAAGGGGCGGAAAGCAGTTCTTC. Amino acid sequence: CASSSQRGGKQFF.

The chain joins TRBV30 to TRBJ1-5; D not resolved. The length of the CDR3 is 15 residues. The V end was cut by 0 bases, the J end by 2 bases, with 11 bases between. Looked up from germline, CDR1 is GTSNPN and CDR2 is SVGIG (reference sequence). CDR3 nucleotide sequence: TGTGCCTGGAGTGTATTTGCCGCGGGCAATCAGCCCCAGCATTTT. Translating it yields CAWSVFAAGNQPQHF.

In its sample, this clonotype was seen many times. The rearrangement joins TRBV20-1 to TRBJ2-5; TRBD2 aligns across 8 bases. This CDR3 spans 14 amino acids. The ends lost 3 bases at V and 5 bases at J; junction bases unmatched: 8. Germline V lookup: CDR1 DFQATT, CDR2 SNEGSKA (reference sequence). The CDR3 sequence: CSASPSGPFETQYF. CDR3 sequence (DNA): TGCAGTGCTAGCCCTAGCGGGCCATTCGAGACCCAGTACTTC.

This clonotype has a count of ten or more. The chain joins TRBV7-2 to TRBJ2-3; D is ambiguous. The V gene's germline CDR1 is SGHTA and CDR2 FQGNSA. The CDR3 is made up of 14 amino acids. V was shortened by 4 bases and J by 0 bases, with 8 bases between the two germline ends. CDR3 in DNA: TGTGCCAGCAGCTCCCTCGCTAGCACAGATACGCAGTATTTT. Translating it yields CASSSLASTDTQYF.

There are a few counts of this clonotype. The CDR3 region has the DNA TGTGCCAGCAGTTCAAAAAGGCTAGCGGGAGGGGCAAGGACCGGGGAGCTGTTTTTT. Protein: CASSSKRLAGGARTGELFF. This chain connects TRBV6-5 to TRBJ2-2; 12 bases match TRBD2. The CDR3 is 19 amino acids. Unmatched junction bases numbered 14, after V lost 4 bases and J lost 5 bases. The V gene's germline CDR1 is MNHEY and CDR2 SVGAGI.

This chain links TRBV2 with TRBJ1-5, with a weak D call TRBD1 (5 bases). Germline V lookup: CDR1 SNHLY, CDR2 FYNNEI. This CDR3 has 13 amino acids. The germline V and J ends were trimmed by 4 bases and 4 bases, with 8 bases remaining between them. The CDR3 region is CASSADRNQPQHF. Written as DNA, the CDR3 is TGTGCCAGCAGTGCCGACAGAAATCAGCCCCAGCATTTT.

This clonotype was detected ten times or more. The rearrangement links TRBV5-1 to TRBJ2-7, with 7 bases fitting TRBD2. The V and J ends lost 4 bases and 3 bases, in that order; junction bases with no gene match: 4. The CDR3 runs 13 residues. From germline, CDR1 is SGHRS and CDR2 YFSETQ. In DNA form, the CDR3 reads TGCGCCAGCAGCCCCGGGACTAACTACGAGCAGTACTTC. The encoded protein is CASSPGTNYEQYF.

Many counts were recorded for this clonotype. V usage is TRBV5-1 and J usage is TRBJ1-6, with D possibly being TRBD1 (6 bases). The germline CDR1 and CDR2 sequences are SGHRS and YFSETQ. CDR3 length: 14 residues. V lost 0 bases and J lost 7, with 8 bases in between. CDR3 amino acids: CASSLGTANSPLHF. In DNA form, the CDR3 reads TGCGCCAGCAGCTTGGGGACAGCAAATTCACCCCTCCACTTT. The full variable domain, completed using reference TRBV5-1 and TRBJ1-6, is KAGVTQTPRYLIKTRGQQVTLSCSPISGHRSVSWYQQTPGQGLQFLFEYFSETQRNKGNFPGRFSGRQFSNSRSEMNVSTLELGDSALYLCASSLGTANSPLHFGNGTRLTVT.

V is TRBV7-9 and J is TRBJ2-3, with D unclear. This CDR3 spans 13 amino acids. Trimming cost V 7 bases and J 2 bases, with 10 bases left between them. Germline-derived CDR1 and CDR2 are SEHNR and FQNEAQ (reference sequence). CDR3: CASTSTLTDTQYF. In DNA, the CDR3 is TGTGCCAGCACTTCGACCCTCACAGATACGCAGTATTTT.

This clonotype was counted once. This probably arose from a read error, given a far larger clone one base away. The chain joins TRBV11-3 to TRBJ2-1, with TRBD2 matching 7 bases. Germline CDR1 SGHNT, CDR2 YENEEA. The length of the CDR3 is 15 residues. The V segment lost 5 bases and the J segment 4 bases; nucleotides outside the gene matches: 8. The CDR3 sequence: CASSLSGGSYNEQFF. Here the CDR3 DNA reads TGTGCCAGCAGCCTTTCCGGGGGGAGTTACAATGAGCAGTTCTTC. The full variable domain, with the rest looked up from reference TRBV11-3 and TRBJ2-1, is EAGVVQSPRYKIIEKKQPVAFWCNPISGHNTLYWYLQNLGQGPELLIRYENEEAVDDSQLPKDRFSAERLKGVDSTLKIQPAELGDSAVYLCASSLSGGSYNEQFFGPGTRLTVL.